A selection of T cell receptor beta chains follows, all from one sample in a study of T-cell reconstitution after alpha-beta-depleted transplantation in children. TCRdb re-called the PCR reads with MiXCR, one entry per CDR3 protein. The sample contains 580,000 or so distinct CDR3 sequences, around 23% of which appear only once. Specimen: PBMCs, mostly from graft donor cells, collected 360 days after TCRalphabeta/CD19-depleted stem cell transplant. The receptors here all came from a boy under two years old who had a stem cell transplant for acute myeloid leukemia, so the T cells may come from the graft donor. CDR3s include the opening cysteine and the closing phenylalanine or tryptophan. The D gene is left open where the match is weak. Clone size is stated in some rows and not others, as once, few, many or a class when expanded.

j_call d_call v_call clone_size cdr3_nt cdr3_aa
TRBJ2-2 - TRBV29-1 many TGCAGCTCAACCGGGGCCGCGGGCGGGGAGCTGTTTTTT CSSTGAAGGELFF
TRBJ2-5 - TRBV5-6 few TGTGCCAGCAGCTTGGGTCTCGGTCGGCGCCAAGAGACCCAGTACTTC CASSLGLGRRQETQYF
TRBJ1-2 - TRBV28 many TGTGCCAGCAGTTGGGGACCGATCGATGGCTACACCTTC CASSWGPIDGYTF
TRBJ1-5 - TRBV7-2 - TGTGCCAGCAGCTTAGTTTCGGGGGCGGGGCAGCCCCAGCTTTTT CASSLVSGAGQPQLF
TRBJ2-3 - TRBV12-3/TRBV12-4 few TGTGCCAGCATCCATACCCGGGAACTATCGAATACGCAGTATTTT CASIHTRELSNTQYF
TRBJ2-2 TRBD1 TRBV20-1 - TGCAGTGCTAGAGGACAGGGCCCCGGGGAGCTGTTTTTT CSARGQGPGELFF
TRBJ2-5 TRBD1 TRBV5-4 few TGTGCCAGCAGCCAAACAGGGGGAGAGACCCAGTACTTC CASSQTGGETQYF
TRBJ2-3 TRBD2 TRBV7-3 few TGTGCCAGCAGCTTCAGACTAGCGGGGAGCACAGATACGCAGTATTTT CASSFRLAGSTDTQYF
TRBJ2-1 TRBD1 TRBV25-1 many TGTGCCAGCAGTTCAGGGACAGGAGAGAGATACAATGAGCAGTTCTTC CASSSGTGERYNEQFF
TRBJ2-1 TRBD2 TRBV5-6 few TGTGCCAGCAGCTTGGCCTTCTCGCGGGGGGACAATGAGCAGTTCTTC CASSLAFSRGDNEQFF
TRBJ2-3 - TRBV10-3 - TGTGCCATCAGGGGACAAGATACGCAGTATTTT CAIRGQDTQYF
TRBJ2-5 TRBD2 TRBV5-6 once TGTGCCAGCACGATCCCTACGGGAGGGACCCAGTACTTC CASTIPTGGTQYF
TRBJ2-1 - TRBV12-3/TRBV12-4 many TGTGCCAGCAAGGTCCGGATCTACAATGAGCAGTTCTTC CASKVRIYNEQFF
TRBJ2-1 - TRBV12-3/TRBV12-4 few TGTGCCAGCAGTTTTGGGGTCAATGAGCAGTTCTTC CASSFGVNEQFF
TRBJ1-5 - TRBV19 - TGTGCCAGTAGTATCACGAGGAATAGCAATCAGCCCCAGCATTTT CASSITRNSNQPQHF
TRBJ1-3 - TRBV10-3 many TGTGCCATCATTCCGGGTTCAGGAAACACCATATATTTT CAIIPGSGNTIYF
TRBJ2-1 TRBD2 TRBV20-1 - TGCAGTTTAAGCGGGGGGGCTGGGTACAATGAGCAGTTCTTC CSLSGGAGYNEQFF
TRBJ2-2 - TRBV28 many TGTGCCAGCAGTTTAATCGTTGCAGTTACCGGGGAGCTGTTTTTT CASSLIVAVTGELFF
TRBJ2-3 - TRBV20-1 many TGCAGTGTTAGAAGGCAAGATACGCAGTATTTT CSVRRQDTQYF
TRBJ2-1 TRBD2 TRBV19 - TGTGCCAGTAGTAGGGCTAGCGGGGGATCCTACAATGAGCAGTTCTTC CASSRASGGSYNEQFF
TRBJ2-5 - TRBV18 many TGTGCCAGCTCACCACGGAACCAAGAGACCCAGTACTTC CASSPRNQETQYF
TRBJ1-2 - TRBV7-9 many TGTGCCAGCAGCTTAGAGGTCGTAGTTTATGGCTACACCTTC CASSLEVVVYGYTF
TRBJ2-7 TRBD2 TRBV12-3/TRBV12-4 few TGTGCCAGCAGTTTCTCCCTCGGGGGGAGAGCCTACGAGCAGTACTTC CASSFSLGGRAYEQYF
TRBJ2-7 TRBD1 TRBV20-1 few TGCAGTGCTAGAGCCGGGACAGGGGGGTACGAGCAGTACTTC CSARAGTGGYEQYF
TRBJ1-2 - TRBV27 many TGTGCCAGCAGTTCCTACCAGGACCCTGAATATGGCTACACCTTC CASSSYQDPEYGYTF
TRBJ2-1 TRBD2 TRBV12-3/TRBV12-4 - TGTGCCAGCAGTCGACTAGCGGGGGGAAACAATGAGCAGTTCTTC CASSRLAGGNNEQFF
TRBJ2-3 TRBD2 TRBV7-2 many TGTGCCAGCAGCTTAGCTGGGACTAGCGGGGGGGCCGCAGATACGCAGTATTTT CASSLAGTSGGAADTQYF
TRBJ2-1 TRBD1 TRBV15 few TGTGCCACCAGCAGAGACGGGACAGCGAACAATGAGCAGTTCTTC CATSRDGTANNEQFF
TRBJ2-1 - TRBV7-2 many TGTGCCAGCATCTCCCCCGGGACACATTCCTACAATGAGCAGTTCTTC CASISPGTHSYNEQFF
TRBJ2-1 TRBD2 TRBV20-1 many TGCAGTGCTAATACACTGCGGGGGGGCTTGAATGAGCAGTTCTTC CSANTLRGGLNEQFF
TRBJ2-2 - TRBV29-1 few TGCAGCGTTGAACCCCGACAGTCCGGGGAGCTGTTTTTT CSVEPRQSGELFF
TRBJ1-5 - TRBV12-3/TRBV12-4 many TGTGCCAGCAGATCGGGAAAGACCACTAGCAATCAGCCCCAGCATTTT CASRSGKTTSNQPQHF
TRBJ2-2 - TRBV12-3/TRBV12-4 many TGTGCCAGCAGACACCAGCAGGGGTGGTACACCGGGGAGCTGTTTTTT CASRHQQGWYTGELFF
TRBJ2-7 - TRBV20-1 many TGCAGTGCAGCAGGGAATTACGAGCAGTACTTC CSAAGNYEQYF
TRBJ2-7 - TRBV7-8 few TGTGCCAGCAGCTTAGTAGGATTGAGCTCCTACGAGCAGTACTTC CASSLVGLSSYEQYF
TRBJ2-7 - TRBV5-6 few TGTGCCAGCAGCTTGGTTGCGTCTACCTACGAGCAGTACTTC CASSLVASTYEQYF
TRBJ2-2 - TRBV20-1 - TGCAGTGCTAGAGACCCCTGGCGGACCGGGGAGCTGTTTTTT CSARDPWRTGELFF
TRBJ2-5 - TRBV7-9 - TGTGCCAGCAGTGATTCGGTAGACACAGGGTCGGGAGAGACCCAGTACTTC CASSDSVDTGSGETQYF
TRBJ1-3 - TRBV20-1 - TGCAGTGCTAGAAGGGGTACCTCTGGAAACACCATATATTTT CSARRGTSGNTIYF
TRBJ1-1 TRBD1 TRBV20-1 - TGCAGTGCCGCCGTTACAGGGGGCGGAGTAATTGAAGCTTTCTTT CSAAVTGGGVIEAFF
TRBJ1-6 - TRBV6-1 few TGTGCCAGCAACCCGGACAGATATAATTCACCCCTCCACTTT CASNPDRYNSPLHF
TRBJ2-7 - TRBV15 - TGTGCCACCAGCAGAGTGGGACTTTACGAGCAGTACTTC CATSRVGLYEQYF
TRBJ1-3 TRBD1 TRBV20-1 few TGCAGTGCTAGAGACCTCAGGGGGGCCTCTGGAAACACCATATATTTT CSARDLRGASGNTIYF
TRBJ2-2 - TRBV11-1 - TGTGCCAGCAGTTCACGATATGGTGCGGGGTCTTACACCGGGGAGCTGTTTTTT CASSSRYGAGSYTGELFF
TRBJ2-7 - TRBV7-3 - TGTGCCAGCAGCTTAAGTCCCGTCAGCTCCTACGAGCAGTACTTC CASSLSPVSSYEQYF
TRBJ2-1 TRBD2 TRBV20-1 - TGCAGTGCTAGAGGGGTGGAGCGGGGGAGGCCTTCTGAGCAGTTCTTC CSARGVERGRPSEQFF
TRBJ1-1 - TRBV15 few TGTGCCACCAGCAGAGGGGGACAAATGAACACTGAAGCTTTCTTT CATSRGGQMNTEAFF
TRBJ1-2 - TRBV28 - TGTGCCAGCAGTGACACCCTTAACTATGGCTACACCTTC CASSDTLNYGYTF
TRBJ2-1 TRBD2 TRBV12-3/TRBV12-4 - TGTGCCAGTCTCTTTGGGGACTACCCCAATGAGCAGTTCTTC CASLFGDYPNEQFF
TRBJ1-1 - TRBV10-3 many TGTGCCATCAGTGAGAGGCAGGGAGCTTTCTTT CAISERQGAFF
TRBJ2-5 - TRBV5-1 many TGCGCCAGCACGGTAGGGGGGGGCCAAGAGACCCAGTACTTC CASTVGGGQETQYF
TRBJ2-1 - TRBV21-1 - TGTGCCAGCAGCAAAGGCGCTAGCGCGAGCTCCTACAATGAGCAGTTCTTC CASSKGASASSYNEQFF
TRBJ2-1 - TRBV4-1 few TGCGCCAGCAGCCAAGTAAGGGGTGAGCAGTTCTTC CASSQVRGEQFF
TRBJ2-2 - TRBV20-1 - TGCAGTGCTAGAGGGACGTACACCGGGGAGCTGTTTTTT CSARGTYTGELFF